This T cell receptor (beta chain) came from a study of tumor-infiltrating lymphocytes in primary liver carcinoma. Turning to the study itself: Sequencing of the samples generated roughly 3.65 to 8 million productive TCRbeta reads, with similar yields across tissue types.

RNA and DNA were co-extracted from approximately 20-30 mg of unsorted bulk tissue. Cases comprised patients with primary liver carcinoma who received surgical resection. Among the patients, all had chronic HBV infection and none had been treated. With respect to this clonotype: The antigen is undetermined. A single base separates this from a much larger clone, so it may be a read error.

TCR beta cDNA was prepared out of roughly 500 ng total RNA by means of a constant-region primer. Three nested multiplex PCR rounds, a slightly modified ARM-PCR method, built the TCR beta libraries. Use of TRBV1-TRBV30 forward primers with a C-beta reverse primer characterized the first two PCR rounds, which lasted nine to eleven cycles each. TCRdb reanalysed the multiplex PCR reads using MiXCR and keeps one entry per CDR3 protein. This table has over 100,000 distinct CDR3 sequences, around two thirds appearing once. Study-wide points: Compared with tumor region pairs, tumor-adjacent and tumor-blood pairs overlapped less.

The CDR3 has 17 residues. CDR1 is MGHRA and CDR2 is YSYEKL in the germline V gene. V was shortened by 4 bases and J by 6 bases, with 25 bases between the two germline ends. Material for sequencing was tumor-adjacent normal liver tissue. This sequence was found in a woman in her sixties with primary liver carcinoma and hepatitis B virus infection. The V gene is TRBV4-1, the J gene TRBJ2-7; D perhaps matches TRBD2 (6 bases). The CDR3 is CASSRNLVGGVSSEQYF. As DNA, the CDR3 is TGCGCCAGCAGCCGGAACCTAGTGGGAGGAGTTTCGAGCGAGCAGTACTTC.